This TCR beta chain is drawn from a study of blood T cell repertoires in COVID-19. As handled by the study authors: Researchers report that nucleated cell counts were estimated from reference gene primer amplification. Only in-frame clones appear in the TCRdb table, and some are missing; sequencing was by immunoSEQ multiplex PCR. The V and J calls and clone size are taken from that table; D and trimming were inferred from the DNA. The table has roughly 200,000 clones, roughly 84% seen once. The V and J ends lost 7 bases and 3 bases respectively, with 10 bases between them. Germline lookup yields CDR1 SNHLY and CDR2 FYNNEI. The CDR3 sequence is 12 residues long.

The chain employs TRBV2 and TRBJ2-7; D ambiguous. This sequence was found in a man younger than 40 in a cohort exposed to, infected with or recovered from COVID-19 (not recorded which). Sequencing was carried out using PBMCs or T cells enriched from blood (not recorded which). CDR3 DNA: TGTGCCAGCACCGTCGAGGTCTACGAGCAGTACTTC. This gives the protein CASTVEVYEQYF.